Following are 19 T cell receptor beta chains from one sample sequenced in a study of shared clonotypes between healthy human individuals. The assay was immunoSEQ multiplex PCR, and TCRdb's table has in-frame clones only and misses some. The sample consists of fewer than 1.4 million clones, about four fifths of them appearing once. The sequenced sample consisted of memory CD4+ T cells from PBMCs. The subset here: CD45RA-negative fraction. The source is a man between 18 and 29 years old in good health. Some clones in this sample may be carry-over from other donors' samples.

This clone was observed a single time. The V call is TRBV10-3, the J call TRBJ2-2; D is unclear. Trimming shortened V by 5 bases and J by 4 bases, and 8 bases separated the two germline ends. The CDR3 is made up of 13 amino acids. Per germline, CDR1 ENHRY and CDR2 SYGVKD. CDR3 DNA: TGTGCCATCAGTCTTAGTTCCACCGGGGAGCTGTTTTTT. The encoded protein is CAISLSSTGELFF.

This clone was picked up a small number of times. Additional DNA sequences in this sample encode the identical CDR3. The chain carries TRBV5-4 and TRBJ1-1; tentatively, D is TRBD1 (5 bases). Germline V gives CDR1 SGHNT, CDR2 YYREEE (reference sequence). This CDR3 spans 13 amino acids. The V end lost 0 bases, the J end lost 6 bases, and 9 bases lay between the germline ends. For the CDR3, the DNA is TGTGCCAGCAGCTTGGAGCAGGGTGCTGAAGCTTTCTTT. Protein: CASSLEQGAEAFF.

In this sample, this clone turned up many times. The chain carries TRBV7-3 and TRBJ2-7, with 9 nucleotides matching TRBD2. The germline CDR1 and CDR2 sequences are SGHTA and FQGTGA. Germline trimming cut 6 bases from V and 0 bases from J; bases unmatched to any gene: 6. The CDR3 has 15 residues. CDR3 in DNA: TGTGCCAGCAGGCGTGCGGGACTAGCCTCCTACGAGCAGTACTTC. It is translated as CASRRAGLASYEQYF.

V gene TRBV29-1 combines with J gene TRBJ2-3; 7 bases align to TRBD2. The germline CDR1 and CDR2 sequences are SQVTM and ANQGSEA. Unmatched junction bases numbered 7, after V lost 2 bases and J lost 2 bases. This CDR3 is 15 amino acids long. As DNA, the CDR3 is TGCAGCGTTGAACATAACGGGAGGTTCACAGATACGCAGTATTTT. Residues: CSVEHNGRFTDTQYF.

This chain joins TRBV5-4 and TRBJ1-5; D gene unclear. Deletions cut 1 base from V and 7 bases from J, with 9 bases between. This CDR3 is 13 amino acids long. CDR1 is SGHNT and CDR2 is YYREEE in the germline V gene (reference sequence). The chain's CDR3 is CASSLNRNQPQHF. CDR3 coding DNA: TGTGCCAGCAGCTTGAATAGGAACCAGCCCCAGCATTTT.

This clone was found a few times. V is TRBV7-8 and J is TRBJ1-2, with 12 bases that match TRBD1. The CDR3 runs to 15 residues. Trimming took 5 bases from V and 7 from J; bases not matched to a gene: 8. Germline V gene sequence: CDR1 SGHVS, CDR2 FQNEAQ. CDR3 in amino acids: CASSPLGQGAFGYTF. CDR3 bases: TGTGCCAGCAGCCCGTTGGGACAGGGGGCGTTTGGCTACACCTTC.

J is TRBJ1-1 and V is TRBV18, with a weak D call TRBD1 (6 bases). The CDR3 is made up of 16 amino acids. Between the trimmed V and J ends, which lost 3 bases and 5 bases, there was a span of 19 bases. From germline, CDR1 is KGHSH and CDR2 LQKENI. CDR3 nucleotides: TGTGCCAGCTCACCGGAGGGGGGGGGAGTGAGGACTGAAGCTTTCTTT. It specifies CASSPEGGGVRTEAFF.

This sequence joins TRBV6-1 and TRBJ1-5; D is unresolved. The V gene's germline CDR1 is MNHNS and CDR2 SASEGT. V gave up 5 bases and J gave up 7 bases, with 15 bases separating them. The CDR3 is made up of 14 amino acids. CDR3 region: CASSSGRLQQPQHF. The CDR3 DNA sequence: TGTGCCAGCAGTTCGGGCAGGCTACAGCAGCCCCAGCATTTT.

V and J are TRBV6-1 and TRBJ1-4; perhaps TRBD1 as D (6 bases). Trimming shortened V by 4 bases and J by 9 bases, and 27 bases separated the two germline ends. From germline, CDR1 is MNHNS and CDR2 SASEGT. The CDR3 length is 18 residues. Here the CDR3 reads CASSALVQGSRGVQKLFF. The CDR3 DNA follows: TGTGCCAGCAGTGCCCTCGTTCAGGGGTCCCGTGGTGTTCAAAAACTGTTTTTT.

The chain carries TRBV4-1 and TRBJ2-5; D ambiguous. Germline-derived CDR1 and CDR2 are MGHRA and YSYEKL. This CDR3 has 12 amino acids. V was clipped by 8 bases and J by 5 bases, with 12 bases between them. CDR3 coding DNA: TGCGCCAGCGGGTACATCGGGGAGACCCAGTACTTC. It specifies CASGYIGETQYF.

The rearrangement joins TRBV18 to TRBJ2-3; 10 nucleotides align to TRBD2. Trimming cost V 1 base and J 0 bases; bases outside gene matches: 16. Germline V gives CDR1 KGHSH, CDR2 LQKENI. The CDR3 spans 21 residues. CDR3 nucleotides: TGTGCCAGCTCACCACTGTTCTGGATGGGGACTAGCGCGACTAGCACAGATACGCAGTATTTT. Its protein product is CASSPLFWMGTSATSTDTQYF.

This chain connects TRBV11-1 to TRBJ1-1; D is possibly TRBD1 (6 bases). This CDR3 is built from 16 residues. The germline CDR1 and CDR2 sequences are SGHAT and FQDESV (reference sequence). V was pared by 5 bases and J by 2 bases, with 18 bases between. The DNA of the CDR3 is TGTGCCAGCAGCCCCGGTGAGGGGGGACTAAACACTGAAGCTTTCTTT. Translated, it gives CASSPGEGGLNTEAFF.

The genes are TRBV27 and TRBJ2-5, with TRBD2 identical over 10 bases. The CDR3 is 21 amino acids. In germline, CDR1 is MNHEY, CDR2 SMNVEV (reference sequence). J gave up 4 bases and V 11 bases, and 31 bases lay outside the gene matches. In DNA, the CDR3 is TGTGCCCGACGAAGGGGGCGAGGGGGGTTGGGGACTAGCGCAGGAATAGAGACCCAGTACTTC. It encodes CARRRGRGGLGTSAGIETQYF.

CDR3 amino acids: CASGGGRGNQPQHF. DNA of the CDR3: TGTGCCAGCGGGGGGGGCAGGGGCAATCAGCCCCAGCATTTT. V is TRBV2 and J is TRBJ1-5, with D perhaps matching TRBD1 (6 bases). Germline V CDR1 and CDR2: SNHLY, FYNNEI. This CDR3 has 14 amino acids. The V end was cut by 8 bases, the J end by 2 bases, with 13 bases between.

Worth noting for this clone: The sample contains more than one DNA sequence encoding this CDR3. The gene calls are TRBV14 and TRBJ1-2; D may be TRBD1 (5 bases). V was shortened by 4 bases and J by 8 bases, with 20 bases between the two germline ends. CDR3 length: 15 residues. CDR1 SGHDN and CDR2 FVKESK come from the germline V gene. This chain's CDR3 is CASSLFGTGARGYTF. For the CDR3, the DNA is TGTGCCAGCAGCCTATTTGGTACTGGGGCGAGAGGCTACACCTTC.

This chain links TRBV9 with TRBJ2-5, with 11 bases that match TRBD2. J gave up 4 bases and V 0 bases, and 5 bases lay outside the gene matches. Germline-derived CDR1 and CDR2 are SGDLS and YYNGEE. The CDR3 extends over 16 amino acids. CDR3 in DNA: TGTGCCAGCAGCGTAGGGTCCCTAGCGGGAGGAGAGACCCAGTACTTC. It translates to CASSVGSLAGGETQYF.

The J gene is TRBJ2-7, the V gene TRBV30; 7 positions agree with TRBD1. From germline, CDR1 is GTSNPN and CDR2 SVGIG (reference sequence). V dropped 0 bases and J dropped 2; count of bases not matched to a gene: 4. The CDR3 is made up of 14 amino acids. The CDR3: CAWSVRGQPYEQYF. CDR3 sequence (DNA): TGTGCCTGGAGTGTAAGGGGGCAACCCTACGAGCAGTACTTC.

The chain links TRBV28 to TRBJ1-2; TRBD1 is a possible D gene (6 bases). V was trimmed by 6 bases and J by 4 bases, leaving 9 bases between them. The germline gives CDR1 MDHEN, CDR2 SYDVKM. This CDR3 has 12 residues. The CDR3 sequence is CASRTGFYGYTF. CDR3 DNA: TGTGCCAGCAGAACAGGGTTCTATGGCTACACCTTC.

The chain combines TRBV28 with TRBJ2-7, with D perhaps TRBD1 (6 bases). The CDR3 consists of 12 residues. CDR1 MDHEN and CDR2 SYDVKM come from the germline V gene. Trimming removed 6 bases from V and 10 bases from J, with 16 bases in between. CDR3 bases: TGTGCCAGCAGCGAAGCCCGACAGGAACAGTACTTC. Translated, it gives CASSEARQEQYF.